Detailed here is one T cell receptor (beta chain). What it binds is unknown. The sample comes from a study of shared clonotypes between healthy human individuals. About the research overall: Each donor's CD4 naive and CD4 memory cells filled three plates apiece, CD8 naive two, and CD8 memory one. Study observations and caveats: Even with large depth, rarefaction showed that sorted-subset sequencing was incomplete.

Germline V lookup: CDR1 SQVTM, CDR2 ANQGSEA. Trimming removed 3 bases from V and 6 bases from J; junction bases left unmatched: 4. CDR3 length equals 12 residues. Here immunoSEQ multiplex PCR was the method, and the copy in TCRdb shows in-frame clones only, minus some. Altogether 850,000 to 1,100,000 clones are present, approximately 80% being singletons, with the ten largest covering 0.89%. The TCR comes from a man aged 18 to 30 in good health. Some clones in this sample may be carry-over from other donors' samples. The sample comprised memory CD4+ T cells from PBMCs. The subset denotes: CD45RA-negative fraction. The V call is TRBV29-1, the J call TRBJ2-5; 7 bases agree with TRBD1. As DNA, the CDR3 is TGCAGCGTTGATCGACAGGGAAAGACCCAGTACTTC. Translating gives CSVDRQGKTQYF.